This T cell receptor beta chain was identified during a study of blood T cells in healthy people across ages. Then a second PCR, running roughly 7 to 11 cycles, was carried out with a sample-barcoded 5' primer and a J-beta primer mix. TCRdb re-analysed the 5' RACE reads in MiXCR, keeping a single row per CDR3 protein. The sample includes under 700,000 distinct CDR3 sequences, about 25% of them seen just once. This clonotype was counted a few times. These data are also associated with another study on T cells of mothers and their children.

The origin of this receptor is a boy between 10 and 17 years old in good health. The sequenced sample consisted of blood.

The CDR3 loop is CASNQGLAGSQETQYF. CDR3 nucleotide sequence: TGTGCCAGCAACCAAGGACTAGCGGGCAGCCAAGAGACCCAGTACTTC. The rearrangement links TRBV6-1 to TRBJ2-5; 11 bases are shared with TRBD2. Germline V gene lookup returns CDR1 MNHNS and CDR2 SASEGT. The length of the CDR3 is 16 residues. J gave up 1 base and V 7 bases, and 8 bases lay outside the gene matches.